One and the same sample provided the 24 T cell receptor beta chains below, sequenced in a study of neurological immune-mediated disorders (dated by TCRdb to the late 2010s). Libraries came from 5' RACE. TCRdb records Illumina HiSeq 2500 as the sequencer. The public reads were run again by TCRdb, first through fastp at Q25 and then through MiXCR, and only productive beta chains were kept. For every CDR3 protein sequence, its rows merge into one entry that carries the most common genes and DNA. A total of tens of thousands of distinct CDR3 sequences appear in this sample, about 10% of them only once. The ten largest clones capture about a fifth of the sample. The sequenced sample was PBMCs. The receptors come from an older woman with HTLV-1-associated myelopathy (HAM/TSP).

This clonotype occurred a few times. The chain combines TRBV20-1 with TRBJ1-2; D remains unclear. CDR3 length: 13 amino acids. Trimming took 4 bases from V and 4 from J, leaving 13 bases between them. Germline loops: CDR1 DFQATT, CDR2 SNEGSKA (reference sequence). The CDR3 coding sequence is TGCAGTGCTAATAGGGATGCAGGCTATGGCTACACCTTC. This sequence encodes CSANRDAGYGYTF.

This clonotype occurred many times. The chain joins TRBV20-1 to TRBJ2-7; D remains ambiguous. The CDR3 length is 14 residues. CDR1 DFQATT and CDR2 SNEGSKA come from the germline V gene (reference sequence). V lost 5 bases, J lost 4 bases, and 18 bases lay in between. In DNA, the CDR3 is TGCAGTGCTGGTATGGACCGGTCCGCTTACGAGCAGTACTTC. Residues: CSAGMDRSAYEQYF.

This clonotype was observed many times. The chain combines TRBV20-1 with TRBJ1-3; TRBD1 matches 8 bases. The J segment lost 0 bases and the V segment lost 0 bases, leaving 10 bases of the junction unmatched. Germline CDR1 DFQATT, CDR2 SNEGSKA (reference sequence). CDR3 length: 18 amino acids. The CDR3 DNA is TGCAGTGCTAGAGACCAGGGGGCCCGAACTATCTCTGGAAACACCATATATTTT. Its translation is CSARDQGARTISGNTIYF.

V is TRBV20-1 and J is TRBJ1-5; the D gene is possibly TRBD1 (6 bases). The CDR3 totals 15 residues. Germline V CDR1 and CDR2: DFQATT, SNEGSKA (reference sequence). V shed 0 bases and J shed 1 base, with 10 bases lying between them. The CDR3 nucleotides are TGCAGTGCTAGAGATCTGGGGGCGAGCAATCAGCCCCAGCATTTT. This sequence encodes CSARDLGASNQPQHF.

The V call is TRBV20-1, the J call TRBJ2-3; perhaps TRBD2 as D (6 bases). Trimming left V 1 base short and J 5 bases short, with 13 bases between. There are 14 residues in the CDR3. Germline CDR1 and CDR2: DFQATT and SNEGSKA (reference sequence). CDR3: CSARGAGSGDTQYF. In DNA form, the CDR3 reads TGCAGTGCTAGAGGGGCGGGAAGTGGAGATACGCAGTATTTT.

This clonotype was observed many times. The chain combines TRBV11-2 with TRBJ1-1, with no clear D. CDR1 and CDR2 (germline): SGHAT, FQNNGV. The CDR3 runs 15 residues. Trimming took off 0 bases at V and 1 base at J, with 9 bases between the two ends. The CDR3, as DNA: TGTGCCAGCAGCTTAGATCCTCCCCCGAACACTGAAGCTTTCTTT. Translated: CASSLDPPPNTEAFF.

At least ten counts were recorded for this clonotype. The chain links TRBV20-1 to TRBJ2-3; tentative D call: TRBD2 (7 bases). The CDR3 length is 14 residues. Per germline, CDR1 DFQATT and CDR2 SNEGSKA (reference sequence). V was pared by 5 bases and J by 0 bases, with 12 bases between. The chain's CDR3 is CSASKGGSTDTQYF. For the CDR3, the DNA is TGCAGTGCTTCGAAGGGGGGGAGCACAGATACGCAGTATTTT.

This clonotype was picked up many times. The J gene is TRBJ1-2, the V gene TRBV20-1; D is unclear. V was shortened by 5 bases and J by 7 bases, with 11 bases between the two germline ends. The V gene's germline CDR1 is DFQATT and CDR2 SNEGSKA (reference sequence). This CDR3 spans 11 amino acids. CDR3 nucleotides: TGCAGTGCTCCCGGCTGGGTTGGCTACACCTTC. Protein: CSAPGWVGYTF.

This clonotype was counted ten times or more. The chain has TRBV20-1 and TRBJ2-1, with TRBD2 identical over 10 bases. The junction had 20 bases not matched to a gene; V was cut back by 0 bases and J by 0 bases. The CDR3 sequence is 22 residues long. Germline CDR1 DFQATT, CDR2 SNEGSKA (reference sequence). The CDR3 nucleotides are TGCAGTGCTAGAGATCAGGGCAAGCGGGGGGGGCGCGTCCGCAGCTCCTACAATGAGCAGTTCTTC. Translating gives CSARDQGKRGGRVRSSYNEQFF.

This clonotype was seen repeatedly, ten times or more. Here the CDR3 reads CASSSYFTGGDYGYTF. The CDR3 nucleotides read TGTGCCAGCAGCTCCTACTTCACAGGGGGCGACTATGGCTACACCTTC. V and J are TRBV5-6 and TRBJ1-2; the match to TRBD1 covers 9 bases. Germline values: CDR1 SGHDT, CDR2 YYEEEE. There are 16 residues in the CDR3. With 3 bases clipped from V and 3 bases from J, the junction kept 9 bases outside the gene matches.

This clonotype has a count of ten or more. CDR3 nucleotides: TGCAGTGCCCACCCGGGGGGAAACGAGCAGTACTTC. The encoded protein is CSAHPGGNEQYF. This sequence joins TRBV20-1 and TRBJ2-7; TRBD2 matches at 7 bases. CDR1 and CDR2 (germline): DFQATT, SNEGSKA (reference sequence). The CDR3 consists of 12 residues. With 6 bases clipped from V and 5 bases from J, the junction kept 7 bases outside the gene matches.

This clonotype was seen repeatedly, ten times or more. This rearrangement joins TRBV2 to TRBJ2-2; D might be TRBD1 (5 bases). Germline CDR1 is SNHLY and CDR2 is FYNNEI. CDR3 size: 13 residues. V was shortened by 11 bases and J by 2 bases, with 12 bases between the two germline ends. Here the CDR3 DNA reads TGTGCCGGTCCAGGGCCCAACACCGGGGAGCTGTTTTTT. Residues: CAGPGPNTGELFF.

In this sample, this clonotype turned up once. V gene TRBV12-3 or TRBV12-4 combines with J gene TRBJ1-6, with TRBD1 matching over 11 bases. The CDR3 consists of 14 residues. After removal of 9 bases from V and 19 bases from J, the junction contained 17 bases not matched to a gene. The CDR3, as DNA: TGTGCCAGTGCCACCGGGACAGGGGGGCCAAACATACACTTT. This sequence encodes CASATGTGGPNIHF.

This clonotype has at least ten counts. The chain carries TRBV29-1 and TRBJ1-1; 9 nucleotides align to TRBD1. This CDR3 is built from 14 residues. Germline V gene sequence: CDR1 SQVTM, CDR2 ANQGSEA. V lost 8 bases to trimming and J lost 0 bases; unmatched junction nucleotides: 7. The CDR3, as DNA: TGCAGCTTTACCGGGACAGGGATGAACACTGAAGCTTTCTTT. Protein product: CSFTGTGMNTEAFF.

This clonotype was seen many times. This chain uses TRBV6-5 with TRBJ1-1; TRBD1 might be the D (6 bases). The CDR3 has 14 amino acids. Trimming cost V 2 bases and J 4 bases, with 11 bases left between them. The germline CDR1 and CDR2 sequences are MNHEY and SVGAGI. The DNA of the CDR3 is TGTGCCAGCAGTTACGGAACAGGGACCACTGAAGCTTTCTTT. This sequence encodes CASSYGTGTTEAFF.

This clonotype was counted a few times. The gene calls are TRBV30 and TRBJ1-4, with a tentative D call TRBD1 (5 bases). The V end lost 2 bases, the J end lost 0 bases, and 10 bases lay between the germline ends. This CDR3 is 15 amino acids long. Germline assignment: CDR1 GTSNPN and CDR2 SVGIG (reference sequence). The CDR3 here is CAWSSGAATNEKLFF. Here the CDR3 DNA reads TGTGCCTGGAGTAGTGGGGCTGCAACTAATGAAAAACTGTTTTTT.

This clonotype occurred once. A read error may account for a junction end that differs from germline. The chain recombines TRBV5-1 with TRBJ2-7; D is possibly TRBD2 (5 bases). The closer fit of TRBJ2-1 to the DNA end suggests the J call may be wrong. CDR1 and CDR2 (germline): SGHRS, YFSETQ. This CDR3 region has 15 residues. This CDR3 reads CASSLVGSGSYEQFF. CDR3 nucleotide sequence: TGCGCCAGTAGCTTGGTCGGCAGCGGTTCCTACGAGCAGTTCTTC.

This clonotype was counted many times. The CDR3 coding sequence is TGCAGTGCTCCCCCCCTTAACTATGGCTACACCTTC. This gives the protein CSAPPLNYGYTF. The chain is built from TRBV20-1 and TRBJ1-2; no firm D call. This CDR3 comprises 12 residues. Germline CDR1 DFQATT, CDR2 SNEGSKA (reference sequence). Trimming pared 5 bases from V and 1 base from J, leaving 8 bases between.

This clonotype came up many times. This chain connects TRBV5-1 to TRBJ1-2; D unclear. The CDR3 totals 15 residues. Trimming left V 0 bases short and J 2 bases short, with 11 bases between. From germline, CDR1 is SGHRS and CDR2 YFSETQ. CDR3 region: CASSLEAGSNYGYTF. Written as DNA, the CDR3 is TGCGCCAGCAGCTTGGAAGCGGGCTCCAACTATGGCTACACCTTC.

There are many counts of this clonotype. V is TRBV5-1 and J is TRBJ2-3; no reliable D call. V was trimmed by 4 bases and J by 0 bases, leaving 15 bases between them. Germline V gene data show CDR1 as SGHRS and CDR2 as YFSETQ. The CDR3 runs 16 residues. DNA of the CDR3: TGCGCCAGCAGCCCTGCACGAGTTACTAGCACAGATACGCAGTATTTT. Its translation: CASSPARVTSTDTQYF.

The chain uses TRBV5-1 and TRBJ2-6; no clear D. The CDR3 runs to 14 residues. V was pared by 0 bases and J by 4 bases, with 5 bases between. The germline V gene encodes CDR1 SGHRS and CDR2 YFSETQ. The CDR3 here is CASSLETGANVLTF. CDR3 coding DNA: TGCGCCAGCAGCTTGGAAACAGGGGCCAACGTCCTGACTTTC.

The table lists this clonotype with many counts. The chain carries TRBV4-2 and TRBJ1-5, with a tentative D call TRBD1 (6 bases). The germline CDR1 and CDR2 sequences are LGHNA and YNFKEQ. CDR3 size: 17 residues. V was shortened by 1 base and J by 5 bases, with 18 bases between the two germline ends. The CDR3 nucleotides read TGTGCCAGCAGCCAAGCGGGACCCCGAGGGGGATATCAGCCCCAGCATTTT. Encoded protein: CASSQAGPRGGYQPQHF.

About this clonotype itself: The junction and the germline gene differ at one end; a read error may be behind it. The chain uses TRBV12-3 or TRBV12-4 and TRBJ2-7; 9 bases are a match to TRBD2. This CDR3 spans 16 amino acids. This chain's CDR3 is CVSSPRLAASTYEQYF. The CDR3, as DNA: TGTGTCAGCAGTCCACGACTAGCGGCCAGCACCTACGAGCAGTACTTC.

This clonotype was picked up many times. The J gene is TRBJ1-3, the V gene TRBV20-1; 9 nucleotides agree with TRBD1. The CDR3 loop spans 18 amino acids. The V gene end was trimmed by 3 bases and the J gene end by 0 bases; junction bases not matched to a gene: 12. Germline lookup yields CDR1 DFQATT and CDR2 SNEGSKA (reference sequence). The CDR3 region is CSARGVGTGPVSGNTIYF. In nucleotides, the CDR3 is TGCAGTGCTAGGGGCGTGGGGACAGGGCCCGTCTCTGGAAACACCATATATTTT.